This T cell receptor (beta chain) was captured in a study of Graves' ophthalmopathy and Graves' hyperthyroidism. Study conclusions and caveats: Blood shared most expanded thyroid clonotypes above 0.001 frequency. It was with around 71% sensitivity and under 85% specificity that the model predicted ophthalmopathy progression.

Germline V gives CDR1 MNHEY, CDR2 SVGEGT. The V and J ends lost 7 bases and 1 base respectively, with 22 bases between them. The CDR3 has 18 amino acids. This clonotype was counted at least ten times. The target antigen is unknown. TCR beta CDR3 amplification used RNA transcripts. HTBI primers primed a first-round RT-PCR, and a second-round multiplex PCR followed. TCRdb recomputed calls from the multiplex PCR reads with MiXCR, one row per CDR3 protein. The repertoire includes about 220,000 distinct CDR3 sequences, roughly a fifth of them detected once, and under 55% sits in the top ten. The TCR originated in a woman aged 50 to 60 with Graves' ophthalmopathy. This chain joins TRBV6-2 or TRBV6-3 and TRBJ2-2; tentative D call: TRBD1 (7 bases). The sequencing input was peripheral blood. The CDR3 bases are TGTGCCAGCACCCGCGTTCCCAGGAGGGACAGGAACACCGGGGAGCTGTTTTTT. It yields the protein CASTRVPRRDRNTGELFF.